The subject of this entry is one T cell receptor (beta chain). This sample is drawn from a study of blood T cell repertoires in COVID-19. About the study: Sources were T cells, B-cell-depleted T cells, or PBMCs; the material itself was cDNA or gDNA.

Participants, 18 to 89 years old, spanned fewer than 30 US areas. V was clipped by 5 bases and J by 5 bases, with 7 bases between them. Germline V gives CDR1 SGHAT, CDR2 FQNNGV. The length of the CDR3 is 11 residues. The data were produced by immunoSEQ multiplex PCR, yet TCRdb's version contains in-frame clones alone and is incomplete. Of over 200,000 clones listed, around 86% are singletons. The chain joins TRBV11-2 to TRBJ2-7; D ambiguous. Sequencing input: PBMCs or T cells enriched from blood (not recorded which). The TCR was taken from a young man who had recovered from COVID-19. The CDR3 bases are TGTGCCAGCAGCCAGATGCACGAGCAGTACTTC. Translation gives CASSQMHEQYF.